A single sample gave rise to the 2 T cell receptor beta chains below, sequenced in a study of cytomegalovirus exposure and HLA in healthy donors. Amplification used 60 Vbeta primers and 13 Jbeta primers. Assay used: immunoSEQ multiplex PCR; TCRdb lists only in-frame clones, some missing. In the table there are fewer than 250,000 clones, just under 75% of which are singletons. Source material: PBMCs. These TCRs come from a woman aged 25 to 39 in good health and CMV-seropositive.

About this clone: Germline and junction disagree at one end, which may indicate a read error. This chain links TRBV7-9 with TRBJ2-7, with D tentatively TRBD2 (5 bases). CDR1 is SEHNR and CDR2 is FQNEAQ in the germline V gene (reference sequence). This CDR3 spans 14 amino acids. The CDR3 nucleotides are TGTTCCAGCAGCTCCCAGGAGGTTTCCTACGAGCAGTACTTC. Its translation: CSSSSQEVSYEQYF.

The chain recombines TRBV27 with TRBJ1-6; the match to TRBD1 covers 9 bases. The ends lost 0 bases at V and 0 bases at J; junction bases unmatched: 12. Germline values: CDR1 MNHEY, CDR2 SMNVEV (reference sequence). The CDR3 loop spans 21 amino acids. CDR3 region: CASSLSPGQGPLGSYNSPLHF. As DNA, the CDR3 is TGTGCCAGCAGTTTATCTCCGGGACAGGGTCCTTTGGGCTCCTATAATTCACCCCTCCACTTT.